The sequence of this T cell receptor beta chain was determined in a study of blood T cell repertoires in COVID-19. Study information: The United States, Italy and Spain provided the acute and convalescent COVID-19 samples.

Authors' analysis steps: Counts of nucleated cells, estimated from reference gene primer amplification, were obtained. The assay was immunoSEQ multiplex PCR, and TCRdb's table has in-frame clones only and misses some. V and J calls and clone size are copied from that table; D and trimming were computed from the DNA. Here the sample spans about 41,000 clones, roughly 87% being singletons. The sample taken for sequencing was peripheral blood. This receptor was obtained from a man aged 55 to 69 with acute or convalescent COVID-19.

As DNA, the CDR3 is TGTGCCAGCAGCTCCCCGGGACAGGGGGCGGGGGGCTACACCTTC. This gives the protein CASSSPGQGAGGYTF. The J gene is TRBJ1-2, the V gene TRBV9; 12 nucleotides match TRBD1. The germline V gene encodes CDR1 SGDLS and CDR2 YYNGEE. V trimming: 4 bases; J trimming: 8 bases; junction bases outside the gene matches: 9. There are 15 residues in the CDR3.